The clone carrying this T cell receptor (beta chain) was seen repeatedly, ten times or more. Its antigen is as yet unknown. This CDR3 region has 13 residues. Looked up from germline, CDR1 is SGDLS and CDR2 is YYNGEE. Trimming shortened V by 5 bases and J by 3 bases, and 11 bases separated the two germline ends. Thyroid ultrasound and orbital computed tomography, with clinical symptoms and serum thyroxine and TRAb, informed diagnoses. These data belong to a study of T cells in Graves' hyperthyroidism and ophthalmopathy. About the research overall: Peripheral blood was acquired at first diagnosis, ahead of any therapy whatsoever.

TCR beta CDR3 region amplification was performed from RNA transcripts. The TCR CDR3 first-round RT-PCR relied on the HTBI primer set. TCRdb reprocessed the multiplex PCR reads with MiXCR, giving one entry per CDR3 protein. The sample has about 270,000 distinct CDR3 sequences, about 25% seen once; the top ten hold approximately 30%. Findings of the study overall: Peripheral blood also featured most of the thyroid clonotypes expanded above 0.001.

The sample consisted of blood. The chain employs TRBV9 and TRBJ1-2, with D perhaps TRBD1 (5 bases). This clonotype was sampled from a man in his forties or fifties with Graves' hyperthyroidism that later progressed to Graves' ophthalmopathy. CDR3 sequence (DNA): TGTGCCAGCAGGGGGGGGAAGGACTATGGCTACACCTTC. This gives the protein CASRGGKDYGYTF.